Listed here are 23 T cell receptor beta chains from one sample, sequenced in a study of shared clonotypes between healthy human individuals (TCRdb year 2020). Library creation used the immunoSEQ multiplex PCR assay. TCRdb carries this immuneACCESS record with in-frame sequences only. Its versions omit some clonotypes, under half of them owing to an unresolved V gene in the studies checked, with the rest unexplained. The sample profile shows about a million clones; approximately 72% of them were found once. 1.4% to 1.5% of the sample goes to the ten largest clones. Sequenced input: memory CD4+ T cells sorted from blood. This sample's cell subset or site label indicates: CD45RA-negative fraction. The receptors were sampled from a man aged 18 to 30 in good health.

This sequence joins TRBV2 and TRBJ1-3, with D unresolved. Looked up from germline, CDR1 is SNHLY and CDR2 is FYNNEI. V shed 2 bases and J shed 0 bases, with 8 bases lying between them. This CDR3 comprises 15 residues. This CDR3 is CASSELGRSGNTIYF. The CDR3 region has the DNA TGTGCCAGCAGTGAATTGGGCCGCTCTGGAAACACCATATATTTT.

The chain has TRBV18 and TRBJ1-2; 7 bases agree with TRBD1. Germline CDR1 and CDR2: KGHSH and LQKENI. The CDR3 extends over 16 amino acids. V was pared by 3 bases and J by 4 bases, with 11 bases of the junction left unmatched. This chain's CDR3 is CASSPPGQALTYGYTF. DNA for the CDR3: TGTGCCAGCTCACCTCCCGGACAGGCACTCACCTATGGCTACACCTTC.

This clone was observed a handful of times. The CDR3 reads CASSQEGPLLAKNIQYF. DNA of the CDR3: TGCGCCAGCAGCCAAGAGGGGCCACTACTAGCCAAAAACATTCAGTACTTC. The chain employs TRBV4-1 and TRBJ2-4, with D perhaps matching TRBD1 (5 bases). The CDR3 is 17 amino acids. Trimming cost V 0 bases and J 0 bases, with 12 bases left between them. Germline assignment: CDR1 MGHRA and CDR2 YSYEKL.

The rearrangement joins TRBV9 to TRBJ2-2, with 12 positions matching TRBD2. The V and J ends lost 4 bases and 5 bases, in that order; junction bases with no gene match: 6. There are 16 residues in the CDR3. The germline gives CDR1 SGDLS, CDR2 YYNGEE. CDR3 nucleotides: TGTGCCAGCAGCCTCGGACTAGCGGGACGGACCGGGGAGCTGTTTTTT. It specifies CASSLGLAGRTGELFF.

This chain uses TRBV29-1 with TRBJ2-7; possible D gene TRBD1, 5 bases. The CDR3 runs to 11 residues. Germline-derived CDR1 and CDR2 are SQVTM and ANQGSEA. Between the trimmed V and J ends, which lost 3 bases and 6 bases, there was a span of 9 bases. CDR3 region: CSVETVGEQYF. The CDR3 DNA reads TGCAGCGTTGAGACAGTCGGCGAGCAGTACTTC.

The rearrangement joins TRBV10-3 to TRBJ2-3; 12 bases match TRBD2. Losses at the gene ends were 10 bases for V and 5 bases for J; bases not matched to a gene: 7. Germline CDR1 reads ENHRY; CDR2 reads SYGVKD. The CDR3 loop spans 14 amino acids. The CDR3 nucleotides read TGTGCCACAGGGACTAGCGGGCAAGGAGATACGCAGTATTTT. This codes for CATGTSGQGDTQYF.

This rearrangement joins TRBV11-2 to TRBJ2-3, with TRBD2 matching 15 bases. V was clipped by 5 bases and J by 7 bases; unmatched bases: 7. The CDR3 sequence is 16 residues long. Germline lookup yields CDR1 SGHAT and CDR2 FQNNGV. This CDR3 reads CASSPGTSGRRNTQYF. The CDR3 DNA reads as TGTGCCAGCAGCCCCGGGACTAGCGGGAGGAGGAATACGCAGTATTTT.

This clone has only a few counts. The genes are TRBV28 and TRBJ2-5, with 8 bases lining up with TRBD2. The CDR3 runs to 18 residues. The V and J ends lost 4 bases and 2 bases, in that order; junction bases with no gene match: 15. Germline CDR1 and CDR2: MDHEN and SYDVKM. Here the CDR3 DNA reads TGTGCCAGCAGTTCCGTCCGAGGCGGGCGGGGGGTACAAGAGACCCAGTACTTC. Amino acids: CASSSVRGGRGVQETQYF.

On this clone: Other DNA sequences in this specimen translate into the identical CDR3. The chain is built from TRBV29-1 and TRBJ2-7; 7 bases map to TRBD1. Germline V CDR1 and CDR2: SQVTM, ANQGSEA. V trimming: 6 bases; J trimming: 1 base; junction bases outside the gene matches: 3. The CDR3 extends over 12 amino acids. The CDR3 protein is CSVRQGSYEQYF. The CDR3 DNA reads TGCAGCGTCCGACAGGGATCCTACGAGCAGTACTTC.

J is TRBJ2-7 and V is TRBV5-5; perhaps TRBD1 as D (6 bases). From germline, CDR1 is SGHKS and CDR2 YYEKEE (reference sequence). The V and J ends lost 4 bases and 3 bases respectively, with 14 bases between them. This CDR3 is built from 14 residues. The chain's CDR3 is CASSPSGTRYEQYF. DNA for the CDR3: TGTGCCAGCAGCCCCTCCGGGACACGCTACGAGCAGTACTTC.

This clone came up a few times. This chain uses TRBV19 with TRBJ1-2, with 10 positions matching TRBD1. Germline values: CDR1 LNHDA, CDR2 SQIVND (reference sequence). V gave up 8 bases and J gave up 6 bases; unmatched junction bases: 3. This CDR3 is 12 amino acids long. The CDR3 sequence is CASGDRGHGYTF. The DNA of the CDR3 is TGTGCCAGTGGCGACAGGGGGCATGGCTACACCTTC.

Here the CDR3 reads CASSSPDRGPSYEQYF. The CDR3 DNA sequence: TGTGCCAGCAGCTCGCCCGACAGGGGCCCCTCCTACGAGCAGTACTTC. The V and J genes are TRBV7-2 and TRBJ2-7; 8 bases agree with TRBD1. The germline CDR1 and CDR2 sequences are SGHTA and FQGNSA. This CDR3 is 16 amino acids long. V lost 4 bases, J lost 0 bases, and 8 bases stayed unmatched.

The genes are TRBV9 and TRBJ1-2; 8 bases match TRBD1. CDR3 length: 15 amino acids. The V and J ends lost 0 bases and 8 bases, in that order; junction bases with no gene match: 9. CDR1 is SGDLS, CDR2 YYNGEE, per germline. CDR3 sequence (DNA): TGTGCCAGCAGCGTAGAGGCCAGGGGGCGTTCCGGCTACACCTTC. This translates into CASSVEARGRSGYTF.

This clone was detected a few times. CDR3 nucleotide sequence: TGTGCCAGCTCATCACAACGGGGGCAGATTGAAAAACTGTTTTTT. It codes for CASSSQRGQIEKLFF. The chain has TRBV18 and TRBJ1-4; weak D call: TRBD1 (6 bases). V was shortened by 5 bases and J by 7 bases, with 17 bases between the two germline ends. The CDR3 runs to 15 residues. Germline values: CDR1 KGHSH, CDR2 LQKENI.

The chain recombines TRBV7-2 with TRBJ2-7; 8 bases align to TRBD1. This CDR3 has 14 residues. CDR1 is SGHTA and CDR2 is FQGNSA in the germline V gene. Germline trimming cut 7 bases from V and 4 bases from J; bases unmatched to any gene: 9. The CDR3 spells CASNSGQGPYEQYF. CDR3 in DNA: TGTGCCAGCAACTCCGGACAGGGACCATACGAGCAGTACTTC. The variable domain in full, with the rest retrieved from reference TRBV7-2 and TRBJ2-7, is GAGVSQSPSNKVTEKGKDVELRCDPISGHTALYWYRQSLGQGLEFLIYFQGNSAPDKSGLPSDRFSAERTGGSVSTLTIQRTQQEDSAVYLCASNSGQGPYEQYFGPGTRLTVT.

This chain links TRBV18 with TRBJ2-1, with TRBD1 identical over 8 bases. The ends lost 3 bases at V and 12 bases at J; junction bases unmatched: 7. Looked up from germline, CDR1 is KGHSH and CDR2 is LQKENI. This CDR3 comprises 13 residues. The CDR3 DNA reads TGTGCCAGCTCACCGGGGACAGGTTTAGGGCAGTTCTTC. Protein product: CASSPGTGLGQFF.

The chain couples TRBV11-2 to TRBJ1-2; a weak D match, TRBD1 (6 bases). The germline V gene encodes CDR1 SGHAT and CDR2 FQNNGV. The CDR3 consists of 13 residues. Between the trimmed V and J ends, which lost 3 bases and 8 bases, there was a span of 13 bases. In nucleotides, the CDR3 is TGTGCCAGCAGCTTTTTCAGGGGTGGCGGCTACACCTTC. Translating it yields CASSFFRGGGYTF. Filled out from reference TRBV11-2 and TRBJ1-2, the complete variable domain reads EAGVAQSPRYKIIEKRQSVAFWCNPISGHATLYWYQQILGQGPKLLIQFQNNGVVDDSQLPKDRFSAERLKGVDSTLKIQPAKLEDSAVYLCASSFFRGGGYTFGSGTRLTVV.

This chain links TRBV5-1 with TRBJ1-2; D is unclear. CDR3 length equals 14 residues. V gave up 3 bases and J gave up 4 bases, with 13 bases separating them. The germline CDR1 and CDR2 sequences are SGHRS and YFSETQ. CDR3 DNA: TGCGCCAGCAGCTACGATACAGAGTCCTATGGCTACACCTTC. Translation: CASSYDTESYGYTF.

This chain links TRBV7-2 with TRBJ1-2; a possible D gene is TRBD1 (5 bases). CDR3 size: 14 residues. The germline V gene encodes CDR1 SGHTA and CDR2 FQGNSA. With 1 base removed from V and 7 bases from J, the gap between germline ends came to 13 bases. CDR3 DNA sequence: TGTGCCAGCAGCTTAGGTGGGCAGGGCGGTGGCTACACCTTC. It specifies CASSLGGQGGGYTF.

V gene TRBV7-2 combines with J gene TRBJ2-5; possibly TRBD1 for D (6 bases). CDR1 SGHTA and CDR2 FQGNSA come from the germline V gene. There are 13 residues in the CDR3. V shed 7 bases and J shed 3 bases, with 12 bases lying between them. The DNA for the CDR3 is TGTGCCAGCAACTTGGACAGAAAAGAGACCCAGTACTTC. This encodes CASNLDRKETQYF.

The chain combines TRBV7-9 with TRBJ2-5; D not certain. This CDR3 comprises 14 residues. The V gene lost 1 base and the J gene lost 1 base, with 7 bases spanning the gap. Germline CDR1 is SEHNR and CDR2 is FQNEAQ (reference sequence). CDR3 in DNA: TGTGCCAGCAGCTTAGGCGATGGCCAAGAGACCCAGTACTTC. It yields the protein CASSLGDGQETQYF.

This rearrangement joins TRBV27 to TRBJ2-2; D assignment may be TRBD1 or TRBD2 (5 bases each). V lost 1 base and J lost 4, with 7 bases in between. CDR3 length: 14 residues. Germline CDR1 and CDR2: MNHEY and SMNVEV (reference sequence). CDR3 loop: CASSLWGFTGELFF. CDR3 nucleotide sequence: TGTGCCAGCAGTTTATGGGGGTTCACCGGGGAGCTGTTTTTT.

This clone was detected ten times or more. V is TRBV29-1 and J is TRBJ1-2; no clear D. Deletions cut 6 bases from V and 4 bases from J, with 9 bases between. The germline V gene has CDR1 SQVTM and CDR2 ANQGSEA. CDR3 length: 11 residues. CDR3 sequence: CSVLVGYGYTF. In DNA, the CDR3 is TGCAGCGTCCTCGTTGGCTATGGCTACACCTTC.